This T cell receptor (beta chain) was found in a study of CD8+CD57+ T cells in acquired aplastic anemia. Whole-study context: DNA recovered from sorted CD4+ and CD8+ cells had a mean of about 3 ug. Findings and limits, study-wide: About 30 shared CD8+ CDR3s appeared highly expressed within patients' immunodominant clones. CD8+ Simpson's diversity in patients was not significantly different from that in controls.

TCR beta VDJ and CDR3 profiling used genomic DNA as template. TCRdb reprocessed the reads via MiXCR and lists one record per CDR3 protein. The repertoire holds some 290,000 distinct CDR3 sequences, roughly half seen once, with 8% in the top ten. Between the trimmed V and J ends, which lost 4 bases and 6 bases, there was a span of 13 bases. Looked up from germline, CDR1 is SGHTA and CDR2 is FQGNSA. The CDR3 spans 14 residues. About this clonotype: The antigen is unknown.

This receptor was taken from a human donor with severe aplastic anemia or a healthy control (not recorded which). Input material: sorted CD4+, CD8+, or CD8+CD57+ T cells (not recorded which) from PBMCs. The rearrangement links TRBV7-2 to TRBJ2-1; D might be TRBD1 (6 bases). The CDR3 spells CASSSSAGANEQFF. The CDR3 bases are TGTGCCAGCAGCTCCTCGGCAGGGGCCAATGAGCAGTTCTTC.